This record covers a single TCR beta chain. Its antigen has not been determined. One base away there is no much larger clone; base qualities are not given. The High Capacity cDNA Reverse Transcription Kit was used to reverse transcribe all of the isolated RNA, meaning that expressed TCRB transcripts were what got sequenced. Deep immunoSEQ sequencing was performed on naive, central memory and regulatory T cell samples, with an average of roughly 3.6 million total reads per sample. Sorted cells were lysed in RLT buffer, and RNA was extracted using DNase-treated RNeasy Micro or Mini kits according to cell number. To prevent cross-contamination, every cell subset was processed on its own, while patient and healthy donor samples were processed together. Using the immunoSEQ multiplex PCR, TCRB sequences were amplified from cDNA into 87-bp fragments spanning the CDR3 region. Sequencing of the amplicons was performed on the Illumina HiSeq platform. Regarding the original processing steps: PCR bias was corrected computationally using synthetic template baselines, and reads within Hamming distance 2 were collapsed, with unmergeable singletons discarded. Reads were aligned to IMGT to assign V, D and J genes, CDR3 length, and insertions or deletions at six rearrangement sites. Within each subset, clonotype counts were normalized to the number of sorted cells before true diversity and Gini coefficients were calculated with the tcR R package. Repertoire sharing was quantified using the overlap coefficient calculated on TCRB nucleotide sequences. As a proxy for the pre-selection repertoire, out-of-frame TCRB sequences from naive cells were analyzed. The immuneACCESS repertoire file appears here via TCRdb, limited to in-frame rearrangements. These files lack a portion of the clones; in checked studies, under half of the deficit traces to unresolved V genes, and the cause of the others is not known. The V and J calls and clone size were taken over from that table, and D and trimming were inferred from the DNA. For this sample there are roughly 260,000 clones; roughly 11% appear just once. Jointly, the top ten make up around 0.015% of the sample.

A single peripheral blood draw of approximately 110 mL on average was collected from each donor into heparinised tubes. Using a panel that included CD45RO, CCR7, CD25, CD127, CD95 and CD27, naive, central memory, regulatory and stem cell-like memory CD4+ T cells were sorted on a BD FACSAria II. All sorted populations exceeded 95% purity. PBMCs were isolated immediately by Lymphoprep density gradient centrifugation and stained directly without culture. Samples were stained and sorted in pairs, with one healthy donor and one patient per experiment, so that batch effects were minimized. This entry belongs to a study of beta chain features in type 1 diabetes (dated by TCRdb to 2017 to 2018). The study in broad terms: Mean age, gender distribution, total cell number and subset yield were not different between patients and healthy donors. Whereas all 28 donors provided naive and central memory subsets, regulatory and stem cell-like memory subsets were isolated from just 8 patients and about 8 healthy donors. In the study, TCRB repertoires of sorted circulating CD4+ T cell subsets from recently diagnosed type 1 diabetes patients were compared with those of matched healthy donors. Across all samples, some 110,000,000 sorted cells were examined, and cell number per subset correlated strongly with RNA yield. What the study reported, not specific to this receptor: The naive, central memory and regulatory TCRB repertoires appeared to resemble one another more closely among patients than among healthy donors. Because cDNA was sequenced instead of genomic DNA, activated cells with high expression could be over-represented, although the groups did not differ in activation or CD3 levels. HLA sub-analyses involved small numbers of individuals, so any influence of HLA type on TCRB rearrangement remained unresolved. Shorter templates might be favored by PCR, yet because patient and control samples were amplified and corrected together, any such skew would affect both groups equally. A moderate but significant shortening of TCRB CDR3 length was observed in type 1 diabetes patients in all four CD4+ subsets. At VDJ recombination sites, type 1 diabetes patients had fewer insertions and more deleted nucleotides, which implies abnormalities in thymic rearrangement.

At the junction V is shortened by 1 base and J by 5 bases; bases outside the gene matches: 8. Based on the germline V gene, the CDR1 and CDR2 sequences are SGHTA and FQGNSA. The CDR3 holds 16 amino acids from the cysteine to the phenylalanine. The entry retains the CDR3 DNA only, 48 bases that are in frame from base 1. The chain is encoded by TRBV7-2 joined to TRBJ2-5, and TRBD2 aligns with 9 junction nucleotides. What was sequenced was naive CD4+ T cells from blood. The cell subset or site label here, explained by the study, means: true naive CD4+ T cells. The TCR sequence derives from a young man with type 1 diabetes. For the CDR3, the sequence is CASSLVASGVGETQYF. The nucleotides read TGTGCCAGCAGCTTAGTGGCTAGCGGGGTGGGGGAGACCCAGTACTTC.